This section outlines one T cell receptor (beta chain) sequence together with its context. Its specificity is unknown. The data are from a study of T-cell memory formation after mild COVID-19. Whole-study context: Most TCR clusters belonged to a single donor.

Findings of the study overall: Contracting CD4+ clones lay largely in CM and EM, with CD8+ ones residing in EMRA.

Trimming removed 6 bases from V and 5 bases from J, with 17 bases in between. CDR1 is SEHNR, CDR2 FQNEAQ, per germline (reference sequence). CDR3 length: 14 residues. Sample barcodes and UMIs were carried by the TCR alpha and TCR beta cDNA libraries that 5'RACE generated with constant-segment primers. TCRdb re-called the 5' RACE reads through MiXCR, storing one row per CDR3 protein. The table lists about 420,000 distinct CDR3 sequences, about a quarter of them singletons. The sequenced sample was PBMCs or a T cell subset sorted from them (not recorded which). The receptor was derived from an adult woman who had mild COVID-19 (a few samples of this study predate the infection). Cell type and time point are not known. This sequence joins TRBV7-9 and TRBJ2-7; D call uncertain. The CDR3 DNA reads TGTGCCAGCAGTATAGTTAACAGCCACCACGAGCAGTACTTC. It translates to CASSIVNSHHEQYF.